This T cell receptor beta chain comes out of a study of blood T cell repertoires in COVID-19 (dated by TCRdb to about 2020). For the wider study: Samples covering the acute and convalescent phases of COVID-19 were provided by collaborators in the United States, Italy and Spain. Where available, HLA class I and class II types were taken from metadata supplied by the sample provider and were not determined by assay-based typing. The repertoires were released in a freely available public database meant as a resource for research on the immune response to SARS-CoV-2. A de-identified subject ID, COVID-19 status, age in years and sex were almost always included in the sample metadata. The samples were drawn from two sources: the first 160 participants of the ongoing ImmuneRACE study, and 1,254 subjects contributed by 6 global collaborators. The material from the prospective study consisted of cDNA or gDNA derived from T cells, B-cell-depleted T cells, or PBMCs. Subjects who had been exposed to COVID-19, were actively infected with it, or had recovered from it provided the deeply sampled blood TCRbeta repertoires that made up the dataset. General study outcomes and caveats: Clinical and demographic metadata were provided uncurated, with the amount varying by source and participant.

TCRbeta CDR3 regions were amplified from genomic DNA by means of the immunoSEQ Assay, a bias-controlled multiplex PCR. For the original study's pipeline: Within the assay, amplification of reference gene primers was used to estimate how many nucleated cells each sample contained. To quantify the absolute abundance of each unique TCRbeta CDR3 rearrangement, sequence reads were collapsed and filtered. For each sample, productive Simpson clonality was calculated as the square root of Simpson's diversity index across productive rearrangements. Drawn from immuneACCESS, this table holds only the in-frame rearrangements with V and J called that TCRdb kept. Clones are partly lost; checked studies trace under half to an unresolved V gene and leave the rest unexplained. Clonal size and the V and J genes are those of that table, whereas D and trimming came from the DNA. Present in this sample are some 200,000 clones, less than 95% of which were seen just once. The top ten constitute 0.76% of the sample.

According to the germline V gene (reference sequence), CDR1 reads SGHNT and CDR2 reads YYREEE. Cut back by 0 bases and 5 bases, the V and J ends lie 14 bases apart. The CDR3 numbers 15 residues from cysteine through phenylalanine. The only DNA kept is the CDR3, 45 bases in frame from the first base. One collaborating source in Seattle enrolled patients during active infection and followed them longitudinally through the course of disease. Collaborating institutions collected whole blood in K2EDTA tubes following their own protocols. For TCRbeta analysis, collaborators shipped samples as frozen whole blood, isolated PBMCs, or DNA extracted from either of those sample types. About this clone itself: The antigen it binds to is not known. Within one base of it there is no much larger clone, and no base qualities were kept.

The TCR sequence derives from a man younger than 40 with COVID-19, enrolled during active disease. The specimen was peripheral blood. The chain couples TRBV5-4 to TRBJ2-5; matching of 7 bases hints at TRBD2 as the D gene. The CDR3 reads CASSLVGGPEETQYF. The sequenced DNA: TGTGCCAGCAGCTTGGTGGGGGGGCCGGAGGAGACCCAGTACTTC.